The T cell receptor (beta chain) described here comes from a study of cytomegalovirus exposure and HLA in healthy donors. CDR1 and CDR2 (germline): LNHDA, SQIVND (reference sequence). CDR3 length: 14 residues. The V and J ends lost 6 bases and 2 bases respectively, with 14 bases between them. Here immunoSEQ multiplex PCR was the method, and the copy in TCRdb shows in-frame clones only, minus some. This sample carries 100,000 to 130,000 clones, approximately 96% of them seen once, and the ten largest clones take 0.67%. The donors were members of the approximately 120-subject validation cohort (separate from the 666-subject first cohort).

The source is a woman aged 18-30 years in good health and CMV-seronegative. The V call is TRBV19, the J call TRBJ2-7; D perhaps matches TRBD1 (6 bases). Specimen: PBMCs. CDR3 sequence: CASSNRVGPYEQYF. The CDR3 nucleotides read TGTGCCAGTAGCAACAGGGTGGGCCCCTACGAGCAGTACTTC. Looking up the rest from reference TRBV19 and TRBJ2-7 gives the full variable domain: DGGITQSPKYLFRKEGQNVTLSCEQNLNHDAMYWYRQDPGQGLRLIYYSQIVNDFQKGDIAEGYSVSREKKESFPLTVTSAQKNPTAFYLCASSNRVGPYEQYFGPGTRLTVT.